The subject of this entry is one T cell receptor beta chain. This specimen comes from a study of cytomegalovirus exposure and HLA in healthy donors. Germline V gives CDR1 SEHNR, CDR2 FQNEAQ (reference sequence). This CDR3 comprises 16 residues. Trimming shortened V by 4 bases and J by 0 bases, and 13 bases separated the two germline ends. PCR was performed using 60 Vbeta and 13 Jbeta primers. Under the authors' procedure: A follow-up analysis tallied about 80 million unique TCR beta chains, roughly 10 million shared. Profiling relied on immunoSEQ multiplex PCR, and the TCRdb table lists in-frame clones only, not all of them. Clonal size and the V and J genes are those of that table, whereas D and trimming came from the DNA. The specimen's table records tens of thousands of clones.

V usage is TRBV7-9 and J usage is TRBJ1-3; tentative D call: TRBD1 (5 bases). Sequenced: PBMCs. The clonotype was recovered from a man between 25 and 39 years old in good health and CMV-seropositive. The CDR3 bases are TGTGCCAGCAGCTATCCCCAGGGCTCCTCTGGAAACACCATATATTTT. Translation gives CASSYPQGSSGNTIYF.